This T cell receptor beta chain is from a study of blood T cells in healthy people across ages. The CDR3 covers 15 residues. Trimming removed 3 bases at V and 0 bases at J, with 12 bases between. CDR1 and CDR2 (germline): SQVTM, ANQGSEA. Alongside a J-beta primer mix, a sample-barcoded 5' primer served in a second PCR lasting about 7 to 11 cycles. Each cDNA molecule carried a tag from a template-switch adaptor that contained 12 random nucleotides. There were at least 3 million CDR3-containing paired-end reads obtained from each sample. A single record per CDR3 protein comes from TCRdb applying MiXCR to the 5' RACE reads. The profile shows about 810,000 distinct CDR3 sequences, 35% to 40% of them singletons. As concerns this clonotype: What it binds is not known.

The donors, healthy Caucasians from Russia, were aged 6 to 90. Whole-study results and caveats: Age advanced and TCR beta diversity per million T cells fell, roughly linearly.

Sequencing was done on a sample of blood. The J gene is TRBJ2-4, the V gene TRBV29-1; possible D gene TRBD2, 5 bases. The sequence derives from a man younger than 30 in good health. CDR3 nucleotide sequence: TGCAGCGTTGAGGGCAGCGGCCTAGCCAAAAACATTCAGTACTTC. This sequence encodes CSVEGSGLAKNIQYF.